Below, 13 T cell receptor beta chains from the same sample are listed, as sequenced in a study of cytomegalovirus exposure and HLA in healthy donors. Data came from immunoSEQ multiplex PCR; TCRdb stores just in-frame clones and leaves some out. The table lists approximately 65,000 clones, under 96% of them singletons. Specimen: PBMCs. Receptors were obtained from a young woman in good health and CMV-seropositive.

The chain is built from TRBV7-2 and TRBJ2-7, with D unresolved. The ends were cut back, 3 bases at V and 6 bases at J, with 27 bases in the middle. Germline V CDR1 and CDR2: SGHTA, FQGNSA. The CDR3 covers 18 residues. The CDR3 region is CASSLASERPPILSEQYF. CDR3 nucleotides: TGTGCCAGCAGCTTGGCCAGCGAACGACCTCCGATCCTGTCCGAGCAGTACTTC.

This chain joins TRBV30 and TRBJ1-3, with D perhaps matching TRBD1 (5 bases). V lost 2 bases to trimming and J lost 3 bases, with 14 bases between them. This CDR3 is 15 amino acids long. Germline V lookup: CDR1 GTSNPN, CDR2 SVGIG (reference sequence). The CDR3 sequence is CAWSFAPGDGNTIYF. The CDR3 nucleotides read TGTGCCTGGAGTTTCGCCCCGGGGGATGGAAACACCATATATTTT.

CDR3 region: CASSPKQGETQYF. The CDR3 nucleotides are TGTGCCAGCTCACCAAAACAGGGGGAGACCCAGTACTTC. The rearrangement uses TRBV18 and TRBJ2-5, with 7 positions matching TRBD1. The CDR3 is 13 amino acids. J lost 5 bases, V lost 2 bases, and 2 bases had no gene match. CDR1 KGHSH and CDR2 LQKENI come from the germline V gene.

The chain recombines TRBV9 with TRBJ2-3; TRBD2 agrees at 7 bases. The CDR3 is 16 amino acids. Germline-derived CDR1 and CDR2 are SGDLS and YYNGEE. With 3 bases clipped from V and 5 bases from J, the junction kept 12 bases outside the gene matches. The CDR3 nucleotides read TGTGCCAGCAGCGGTCGGGCCGCGGGAGTGGTAGATACGCAGTATTTT. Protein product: CASSGRAAGVVDTQYF. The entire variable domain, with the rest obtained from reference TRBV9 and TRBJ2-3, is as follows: DSGVTQTPKHLITATGQRVTLRCSPRSGDLSVYWYQQSLDQGLQFLIQYYNGEERAKGNILERFSAQQFPDLHSELNLSSLELGDSALYFCASSGRAAGVVDTQYFGPGTRLTVL.

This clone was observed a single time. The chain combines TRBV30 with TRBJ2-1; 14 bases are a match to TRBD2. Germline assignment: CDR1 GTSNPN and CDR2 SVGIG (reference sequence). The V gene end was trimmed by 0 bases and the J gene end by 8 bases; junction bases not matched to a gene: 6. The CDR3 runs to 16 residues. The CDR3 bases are TGTGCCTGGAGTGTAGGGACTAGCGGGAGTAACGATGAGCAGTTCTTC. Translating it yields CAWSVGTSGSNDEQFF.

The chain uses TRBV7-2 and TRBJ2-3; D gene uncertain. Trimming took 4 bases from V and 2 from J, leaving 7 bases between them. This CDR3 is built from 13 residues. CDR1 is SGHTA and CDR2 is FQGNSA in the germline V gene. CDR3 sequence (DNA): TGTGCCAGCAGCTCTCTTTACACAGATACGCAGTATTTT. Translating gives CASSSLYTDTQYF.

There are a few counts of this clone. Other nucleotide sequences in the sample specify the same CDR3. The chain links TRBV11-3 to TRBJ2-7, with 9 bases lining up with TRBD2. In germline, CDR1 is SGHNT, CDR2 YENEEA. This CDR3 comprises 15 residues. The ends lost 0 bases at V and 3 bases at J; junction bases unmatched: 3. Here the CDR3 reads CASSLDPSGNYEQYF. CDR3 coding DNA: TGTGCCAGCAGCTTAGACCCTAGCGGGAACTACGAGCAGTACTTC.

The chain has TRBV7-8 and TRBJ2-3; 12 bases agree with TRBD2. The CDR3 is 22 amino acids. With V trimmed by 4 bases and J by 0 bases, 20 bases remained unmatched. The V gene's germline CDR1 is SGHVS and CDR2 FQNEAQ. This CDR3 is CASSSGTPGLAGMRSSTDTQYF. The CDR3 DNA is TGTGCCAGCAGCTCCGGGACCCCGGGACTAGCGGGTATGAGATCTAGCACAGATACGCAGTATTTT.

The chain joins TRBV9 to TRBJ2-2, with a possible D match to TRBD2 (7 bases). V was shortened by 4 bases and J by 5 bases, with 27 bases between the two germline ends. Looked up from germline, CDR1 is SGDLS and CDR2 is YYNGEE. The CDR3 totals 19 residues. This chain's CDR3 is CASSLSARGGLSETGELFF. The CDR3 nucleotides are TGTGCCAGCAGCCTTAGCGCTAGGGGGGGGCTCTCCGAAACCGGGGAGCTGTTTTTT. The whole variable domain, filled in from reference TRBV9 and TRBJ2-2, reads DSGVTQTPKHLITATGQRVTLRCSPRSGDLSVYWYQQSLDQGLQFLIQYYNGEERAKGNILERFSAQQFPDLHSELNLSSLELGDSALYFCASSLSARGGLSETGELFFGEGSRLTVL.

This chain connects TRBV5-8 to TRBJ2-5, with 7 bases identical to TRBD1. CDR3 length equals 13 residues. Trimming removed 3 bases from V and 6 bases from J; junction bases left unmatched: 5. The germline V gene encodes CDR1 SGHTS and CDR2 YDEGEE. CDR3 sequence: CASSSSRGKTQYF. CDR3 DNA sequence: TGTGCCAGCAGCTCCTCCAGGGGGAAGACCCAGTACTTC.

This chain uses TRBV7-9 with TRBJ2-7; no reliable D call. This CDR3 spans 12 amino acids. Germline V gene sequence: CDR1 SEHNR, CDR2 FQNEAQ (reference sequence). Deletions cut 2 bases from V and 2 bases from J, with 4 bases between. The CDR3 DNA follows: TGTGCCAGCAGCTTACGTACCTACGAGCAGTACTTC. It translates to CASSLRTYEQYF.

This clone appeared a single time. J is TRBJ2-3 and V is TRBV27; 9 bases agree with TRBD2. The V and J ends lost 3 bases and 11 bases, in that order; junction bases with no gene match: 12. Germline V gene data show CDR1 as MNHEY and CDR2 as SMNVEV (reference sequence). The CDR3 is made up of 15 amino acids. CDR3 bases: TGTGCCAGCAGTTTTAGCGGGAGCTCACCCGTCGGGCAGTATTTT. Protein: CASSFSGSSPVGQYF.

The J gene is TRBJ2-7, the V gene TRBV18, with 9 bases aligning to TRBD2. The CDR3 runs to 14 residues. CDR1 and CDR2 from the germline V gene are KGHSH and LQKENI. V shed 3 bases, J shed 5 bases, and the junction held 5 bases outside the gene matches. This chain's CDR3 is CASSPGVAGDEQYF. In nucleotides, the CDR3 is TGTGCCAGCTCACCTGGGGTAGCGGGAGACGAGCAGTACTTC.